Each of the 18 T cell receptor beta chains below was sequenced from the same sample in a study of fetal regulatory T cell absence and autoimmunity. Here immunoSEQ multiplex PCR was the method, and the copy in TCRdb shows in-frame clones only, minus some. The top ten clones hold just under 2% of a sample with roughly 95,000 clones, more than 70% of them seen once. The sample was pancreas tissue. The receptors were gathered from a male donor with IPEX syndrome.

The sample holds one count of this clone. V is TRBV19 and J is TRBJ1-2, with unresolved D. V was pared by 2 bases and J by 2 bases, with 9 bases between. Germline V gene data show CDR1 as LNHDA and CDR2 as SQIVND (reference sequence). The CDR3 loop spans 14 amino acids. The CDR3 DNA reads as TGTGCCAGTAGTATAAGGGCAGCCAACTATGGCTACACCTTC. Translating it yields CASSIRAANYGYTF.

This chain connects TRBV5-4 to TRBJ2-1; 7 bases match TRBD2. In germline, CDR1 is SGHNT, CDR2 YYREEE (reference sequence). The junction had 11 bases not matched to a gene; V was cut back by 4 bases and J by 10 bases. The CDR3 spans 14 residues. CDR3 nucleotides: TGTGCCAGCAGCCCGGACGGACTAGGTGGCGAGCAGTTCTTC. Its protein is CASSPDGLGGEQFF.

The V and J genes are TRBV10-3 and TRBJ1-1, with 10 bases identical to TRBD1. The CDR3 spans 15 residues. CDR1 is ENHRY and CDR2 is SYGVKD in the germline V gene. Trimming cost V 4 bases and J 2 bases; bases outside gene matches: 4. CDR3 bases: TGTGCCATCAGTGTGGGACAGGGGATAAACACTGAAGCTTTCTTT. Amino acid sequence: CAISVGQGINTEAFF.

This clone was counted a few times. V usage is TRBV25-1 and J usage is TRBJ2-3, with D hard to call. This CDR3 has 12 amino acids. Germline values: CDR1 MGHDK, CDR2 SYGVNS. Trimming left V 0 bases short and J 6 bases short, with 4 bases between. CDR3 residues: CASSEYEDTQYF. CDR3 bases: TGTGCCAGCAGTGAATATGAGGATACGCAGTATTTT. Variable domain in full (rest from reference TRBV25-1 and TRBJ2-3): EADIYQTPRYLVIGTGKKITLECSQTMGHDKMYWYQQDPGMELHLIHYSYGVNSTEKGDLSSESTVSRIRTEHFPLTLESARPSHTSQYLCASSEYEDTQYFGPGTRLTVL.

The rearrangement uses TRBV6-5 and TRBJ1-5, with D possibly TRBD1 on 5 matching bases. The V gene lost 2 bases and the J gene lost 1 base, with 9 bases spanning the gap. Germline values: CDR1 MNHEY, CDR2 SVGAGI. The CDR3 runs to 15 residues. Here the CDR3 DNA reads TGTGCCAGCAGTTACGCAGGGAACAGCAATCAGCCCCAGCATTTT. Residues: CASSYAGNSNQPQHF.

This rearrangement joins TRBV6-4 to TRBJ2-7; D perhaps matches TRBD2 (5 bases). Trimming removed 5 bases at V and 2 bases at J, with 13 bases between. The CDR3 runs to 14 residues. Germline V gene lookup returns CDR1 MRHNA and CDR2 SNTAGT. CDR3 region: CASSSGITPYEQYF. For the CDR3, the DNA is TGTGCCAGCAGTTCCGGGATTACACCCTACGAGCAGTACTTC.

The chain employs TRBV4-1 and TRBJ1-5; no clear D. CDR3 size: 14 residues. CDR1 MGHRA and CDR2 YSYEKL come from the germline V gene. The V gene lost 4 bases and the J gene lost 7 bases, with 14 bases spanning the gap. The chain's CDR3 is CASSRMGGEQPQHF. The CDR3 coding sequence is TGCGCCAGCAGCCGCATGGGTGGAGAACAGCCCCAGCATTTT.

This clone came up a few times. The chain has TRBV5-1 and TRBJ2-3; D possibly corresponds to TRBD1 (5 bases). Germline loops: CDR1 SGHRS, CDR2 YFSETQ. CDR3 length equals 13 residues. Trimming cost V 7 bases and J 9 bases, with 18 bases left between them. The CDR3 nucleotides are TGCGCCAGCCAGGGTGATTCCTCAGGCACGCAGTATTTT. Its protein product is CASQGDSSGTQYF.

This clone was counted only a few times. This chain joins TRBV10-3 and TRBJ2-5; D not resolved. The germline V gene has CDR1 ENHRY and CDR2 SYGVKD. V lost 4 bases and J lost 2, with 5 bases in between. The CDR3 is made up of 12 amino acids. The CDR3: CAISVSQETQYF. CDR3 coding DNA: TGTGCCATCAGTGTCAGTCAAGAGACCCAGTACTTC.

The chain is built from TRBV11-2 and TRBJ1-6; 9 positions match TRBD1. Germline V gene sequence: CDR1 SGHAT, CDR2 FQNNGV. V shed 2 bases, J shed 10 bases, and the junction held 15 bases outside the gene matches. The CDR3 loop spans 18 amino acids. This chain's CDR3 is CASSLFLAGTGKYSPLHF. Here the CDR3 DNA reads TGTGCCAGCAGCTTATTTTTGGCAGGGACAGGGAAGTACTCACCCCTCCACTTT.

This clone was picked up a small number of times. The chain recombines TRBV5-1 with TRBJ2-7; no definite D call. This CDR3 has 12 residues. Germline V gives CDR1 SGHRS, CDR2 YFSETQ. V shed 7 bases and J shed 5 bases, with 13 bases lying between them. CDR3 bases: TGCGCCAGCGCCGGGTGGAGTGACGAGCAGTACTTC. It translates to CASAGWSDEQYF.

This sequence joins TRBV6-6 and TRBJ2-7; D ambiguous. This CDR3 is built from 14 residues. With 7 bases removed from V and 5 bases from J, the gap between germline ends came to 18 bases. Germline V gene data show CDR1 as MNHNY and CDR2 as SVGAGI (reference sequence). The CDR3 nucleotides read TGTGCCAGCATTAGTACGAAATCCCGGCACGAGCAGTACTTC. It codes for CASISTKSRHEQYF.

J is TRBJ2-5 and V is TRBV5-1, with 7 bases aligning to TRBD2. This CDR3 contains 12 residues. J lost 5 bases, V lost 6 bases, and 4 bases had no gene match. In germline, CDR1 is SGHRS, CDR2 YFSETQ. The CDR3, as DNA: TGCGCCAGCAACGGGGGGACGGAGACCCAGTACTTC. Amino acids: CASNGGTETQYF.

This clone is deemed medium-sized. The chain links TRBV30 to TRBJ1-2; the D is unclear. The CDR3 runs to 11 residues. Germline CDR1 reads GTSNPN; CDR2 reads SVGIG (reference sequence). V shed 1 base and J shed 3 bases, with 3 bases lying between them. The CDR3 spells CAWSGHYGYTF. Here the CDR3 DNA reads TGTGCCTGGAGTGGACACTATGGCTACACCTTC.

V gene TRBV4-3 combines with J gene TRBJ2-3; TRBD2 matches at 8 bases. V lost 4 bases and J lost 5; bases outside the gene matches: 17. The V gene's germline CDR1 is LGHNA and CDR2 YSLEER. This CDR3 region has 18 residues. The CDR3 DNA reads as TGCGCCAGCAGCCGAGAAATACCCGGGGGGGCCGGGGAAGATACGCAGTATTTT. This sequence encodes CASSREIPGGAGEDTQYF.

This sequence joins TRBV9 and TRBJ1-2, with a tentative D call TRBD1 (5 bases). Looked up from germline, CDR1 is SGDLS and CDR2 is YYNGEE. The CDR3 is made up of 16 amino acids. The ends were cut back, 0 bases at V and 0 bases at J, with 12 bases in the middle. The CDR3, as DNA: TGTGCCAGCAGCGTAGGGGGGTCGGGGCCTAACTATGGCTACACCTTC. Protein product: CASSVGGSGPNYGYTF. The variable domain in full, completed from reference TRBV9 and TRBJ1-2, reads DSGVTQTPKHLITATGQRVTLRCSPRSGDLSVYWYQQSLDQGLQFLIQYYNGEERAKGNILERFSAQQFPDLHSELNLSSLELGDSALYFCASSVGGSGPNYGYTFGSGTRLTVV.

The chain links TRBV25-1 to TRBJ2-2; tentatively, D is TRBD1 (6 bases). The CDR3 loop spans 16 amino acids. The V gene's germline CDR1 is MGHDK and CDR2 SYGVNS. Between the trimmed V and J ends, which lost 0 bases and 2 bases, there was a span of 10 bases. CDR3 sequence (DNA): TGTGCCAGCAGTGAATACGGGACACGTAACACCGGGGAGCTGTTTTTT. It specifies CASSEYGTRNTGELFF.

In its sample, this clone was seen once. This chain uses TRBV21-1 with TRBJ2-3; TRBD2 reflects the table's D call only, with no check against the DNA. TRBV21-1 is designated a pseudogene. This CDR3 contains 20 residues. CDR3: CASSPLAASAVVVWTDTQYF. In nucleotides, the CDR3 is TGTGCCAGCAGCCCCCTCGCGGCGAGTGCGGTGGTAGTTTGGACAGATACGCAGTATTTT.